One and the same sample provided the 21 T cell receptor delta chains below, sequenced in a study of Vδ1+ human thymocytes. Study-wide points: Thymic TRG and TRD repertoires appeared highly polyclonal, with Gaussian CDR3 length distributions.

The antigens for these receptors are not known. Sequences come from RNA converted to cDNA by reverse transcription. Pooled V-gene forward primers with one constant-region reverse primer generated the CDR3 amplicons by multiplex PCR. TCRdb made new clone calls on the multiplex PCR reads using CATT. This table holds about 73,000 delta-chain clones, around 34% found once. Sequencing input: Vdelta1+ gamma-delta thymocytes from the thymus. The subset denotes: FACS-sorted CD3+ TCRalphabeta- TCRVdelta1+ TCRVdelta2- thymocytes. Every receptor here comes from a boy younger than two who had congenital heart surgery.

A few counts support this clone. The chain has TRDV2 and TRDJ1, with 10 bases that match TRDD3. Per germline, CDR1 GEAIGNYY and CDR2 EKD. CDR3 length equals 16 residues. Losses at the gene ends were 0 bases for V and 0 bases for J; bases not matched to a gene: 3. This chain's CDR3 is CACDTELGDYTDKLIF. The CDR3 nucleotides read TGTGCCTGTGACACCGAACTGGGGGATTACACCGATAAACTCATCTTT.

The V call is TRDV1, the J call TRDJ1, with 9 bases that match TRDD3. Germline V gives CDR1 TSWWSYY, CDR2 QGS. CDR3 size: 19 residues. V was pared by 6 bases and J by 7 bases, with 24 bases of the junction left unmatched. CDR3 nucleotide sequence: TGTGCTCTTGGAGAATCCCTACTCTGGGGGATCCGGGGCTCGGGTAAACTCATCTTT. This encodes CALGESLLWGIRGSGKLIF.

V usage is TRDV1 and J usage is TRDJ1; 8 nucleotides align to TRDD3. V was pared by 1 base and J by 2 bases, with 15 bases of the junction left unmatched. The CDR3 has 19 amino acids. CDR1 is TSWWSYY and CDR2 is QGS in the germline V gene. The chain's CDR3 is CALGERHLRVLGGTDKLIF. As DNA, the CDR3 is TGTGCTCTTGGGGAACGGCACCTACGGGTACTGGGGGGGACCGATAAACTCATCTTT.

The sample holds a few counts of this clone. The genes are TRDV1 and TRDJ1; TRDD3 is a possible D gene (10 bases). V was cut by 2 bases and J by 4 bases, with 26 bases left in between. This CDR3 spans 19 amino acids. CDR1 TSWWSYY and CDR2 QGS come from the germline V gene. CDR3 sequence reads: CALGENPFLRGGYDDKLIF. Written as DNA, the CDR3 is TGTGCTCTTGGGGAAAACCCCTTCCTACGGGGGGGATACGACGATAAACTCATCTTT.

This chain joins TRDV1 and TRDJ1, with D perhaps TRDD2 (6 bases). This CDR3 comprises 20 residues. The V gene lost 0 bases and the J gene lost 0 bases, with 23 bases spanning the gap. Per the germline V gene, CDR1 is TSWWSYY and CDR2 is QGS. CDR3 nucleotides: TGTGCTCTTGGGGAACTCCCCCTCCTACTACGGGCATGGTACACCGATAAACTCATCTTT. Its protein product is CALGELPLLLRAWYTDKLIF.

The J gene is TRDJ1, the V gene TRDV1; D might be TRDD2 (6 bases). Trimming took 1 base from V and 2 from J, leaving 32 bases between them. Looked up from germline, CDR1 is TSWWSYY and CDR2 is QGS. This CDR3 is built from 22 residues. The CDR3 bases are TGTGCTCTTGGGGAACCCCCCGGCCTTCCCCGGTACTGGCAGCCGCTTACCGATAAACTCATCTTT. As protein: CALGEPPGLPRYWQPLTDKLIF.

The count of this clone is one. The chain carries TRDV1 and TRDJ1; D gene uncertain. V lost 0 bases to trimming and J lost 0 bases, with 14 bases between them. Germline CDR1 and CDR2: TSWWSYY and QGS. This CDR3 has 17 amino acids. CDR3 coding DNA: TGTGCTCTTGGGGAACTTTCAACGTGGGACTACACCGATAAACTCATCTTT. Its protein product is CALGELSTWDYTDKLIF.

The chain uses TRDV1 and TRDJ1; 13 positions match TRDD3. The germline V gene has CDR1 TSWWSYY and CDR2 QGS. The trim removed 7 bases at V and 4 bases at J, leaving 15 bases unmatched. The CDR3 length is 18 residues. This CDR3 is CALVLREYWGIRDDKLIF. The CDR3 region has the DNA TGTGCTCTTGTCCTAAGGGAGTACTGGGGGATACGGGACGATAAACTCATCTTT.

This clone was found once. The J gene is TRDJ1, the V gene TRDV1; perhaps TRDD3 as D (5 bases). From germline, CDR1 is TSWWSYY and CDR2 QGS. Trimming pared 7 bases from V and 8 bases from J, leaving 32 bases between. CDR3 length equals 18 residues. The CDR3 loop reads CALVLRPIDFYSGEKLIF. DNA for the CDR3: TGTGCTCTTGTGCTACGTCCGATAGACTTCTATTCCGGGGAAAAACTCATCTTT.

This clone has only a few counts. The V call is TRDV1, the J call TRDJ1, with 11 positions matching TRDD3. Germline V CDR1 and CDR2: TSWWSYY, QGS. CDR3 length: 17 residues. V gave up 1 base and J gave up 7 bases; unmatched junction bases: 11. CDR3 in DNA: TGTGCTCTTGGGGAACCGGGGCTGGGGGATACTTCCTTTAAACTCATCTTT. It codes for CALGEPGLGDTSFKLIF.

This clone occurred a few times. V usage is TRDV1 and J usage is TRDJ1; D gene unclear. The V and J ends lost 5 bases and 4 bases respectively, with 35 bases between them. Germline CDR1 and CDR2: TSWWSYY and QGS. The CDR3 spans 21 residues. The CDR3 DNA reads as TGTGCTCTTGGGACCCCTTACTACGTGAAGGATCCCCCTCCCCACGTCGATAAACTCATCTTT. This sequence encodes CALGTPYYVKDPPPHVDKLIF.

This clone was seen a few times. V is TRDV1 and J is TRDJ1, with 9 bases matching TRDD2. Germline loops: CDR1 TSWWSYY, CDR2 QGS. Trimming removed 2 bases from V and 3 bases from J; junction bases left unmatched: 16. The CDR3 contains 19 residues. As DNA, the CDR3 is TGTGCTCTTGGGGAAGGCCTTCCTACAAGTGGTAAGAGCGCCGATAAACTCATCTTT. Protein product: CALGEGLPTSGKSADKLIF.

The chain recombines TRDV1 with TRDJ1; possibly TRDD2 for D (7 bases). The germline CDR1 and CDR2 sequences are TSWWSYY and QGS. This CDR3 spans 25 amino acids. Deletions cut 3 bases from V and 0 bases from J, with 41 bases between. The CDR3 DNA is TGTGCTCTTGGGGAGTTCCTACCCCCGGGCGGGATAGCGGTGGACGTGCACCCGTACACCGATAAACTCATCTTT. This encodes CALGEFLPPGGIAVDVHPYTDKLIF.

This chain connects TRDV1 to TRDJ1; 8 bases match TRDD3. Germline-derived CDR1 and CDR2 are TSWWSYY and QGS. V trimming: 4 bases; J trimming: 2 bases; junction bases outside the gene matches: 21. The CDR3 length is 20 residues. The CDR3 DNA sequence: TGTGCTCTTGGGGGATACAGCCAGGGGACTGGGGGTAGGAGGACCGATAAACTCATCTTT. Protein: CALGGYSQGTGGRRTDKLIF.

This chain uses TRDV1 with TRDJ1; 8 bases match TRDD3. The CDR3 loop spans 18 amino acids. V dropped 0 bases and J dropped 0; count of bases not matched to a gene: 9. Germline V CDR1 and CDR2: TSWWSYY, QGS. In nucleotides, the CDR3 is TGTGCTCTTGGGGAACTTCGGGGGATAATTTGGTACACCGATAAACTCATCTTT. Encoded protein: CALGELRGIIWYTDKLIF.

The table lists this clone with a few counts. V gene TRDV1 combines with J gene TRDJ1; D gene unclear. V was cut by 2 bases and J by 4 bases, with 14 bases left in between. Germline V gene lookup returns CDR1 TSWWSYY and CDR2 QGS. The CDR3 runs to 15 residues. The CDR3 loop reads CALGERSSRGDKLIF. In nucleotides, the CDR3 is TGTGCTCTTGGGGAAAGGTCCAGCCGGGGCGATAAACTCATCTTT.

The chain carries TRDV1 and TRDJ1; 8 bases match TRDD2. CDR3 length: 24 residues. Unmatched junction bases numbered 29, after V lost 2 bases and J lost 0 bases. In germline, CDR1 is TSWWSYY, CDR2 QGS. The CDR3 sequence: CALGESQAPLPTRAGGMYTDKLIF. The CDR3 bases are TGTGCTCTTGGGGAATCTCAGGCCCCTCTTCCTACACGAGCCGGGGGAATGTACACCGATAAACTCATCTTT.

In this sample, this clone turned up a few times. The chain recombines TRDV2 with TRDJ1; D is ambiguous. Trimming removed 5 bases from V and 0 bases from J, with 9 bases in between. The CDR3 consists of 13 residues. The germline gives CDR1 GEAIGNYY, CDR2 EKD. CDR3 region: CACVDFYTDKLIF. DNA for the CDR3: TGTGCCTGTGTCGACTTTTACACCGATAAACTCATCTTT.

The V gene is TRDV1, the J gene TRDJ1; 12 bases line up with TRDD3. The ends lost 6 bases at V and 0 bases at J; junction bases unmatched: 38. Germline CDR1 is TSWWSYY and CDR2 is QGS. The CDR3 extends over 27 amino acids. Here the CDR3 DNA reads TGTGCTCTTGGAAAACTGGGGTTTATCGTGGGCCTGACTACTGGGGGATACAGCCCCCGCTACACCGATAAACTCATCTTT. Residues: CALGKLGFIVGLTTGGYSPRYTDKLIF.

This clone occurred a few times. The rearrangement links TRDV1 to TRDJ1, with 9 bases that match TRDD3. CDR3 length equals 19 residues. J lost 0 bases, V lost 3 bases, and 14 bases had no gene match. The germline V gene has CDR1 TSWWSYY and CDR2 QGS. The DNA of the CDR3 is TGTGCTCTTGGGGACCCCCCCACGTACTGGGGGACAAACACCGATAAACTCATCTTT. As protein: CALGDPPTYWGTNTDKLIF.

This clone was found a few times. The genes are TRDV1 and TRDJ2; the D gene is possibly TRDD3 (5 bases). Germline CDR1 reads TSWWSYY; CDR2 reads QGS. V was clipped by 0 bases and J by 0 bases, with 14 bases between them. The CDR3 is made up of 18 amino acids. The CDR3 nucleotides read TGTGCTCTTGGGGAACTTATTCTACGTGGGGCTTTGACAGCACAACTCTTCTTT. This gives the protein CALGELILRGALTAQLFF.